In this sample, the clone carrying this T cell receptor beta chain turned up many times. Its antigen is as yet unknown. This record comes from a study of blood T cells in healthy people across ages. Aged about 6 to 95, donors were systemically healthy Caucasians from Russia. The CDR3 runs 13 residues. Germline-derived CDR1 and CDR2 are SQVTM and ANQGSEA. With 3 bases removed from V and 4 bases from J, the gap between germline ends came to 13 bases. Study-level points and caveats: Estimated diversity that came from one million T cells was considered an underestimate.

A second roughly 7 to 11 cycle PCR used barcoded and J-beta primers. Each cDNA molecule received a tag from a template-switch adaptor that had 12 random nucleotides. TCRdb re-derived calls from the 5' RACE reads in MiXCR, one entry per CDR3 protein. The table lists roughly 730,000 distinct CDR3 sequences, more than 55% of them singletons. The V and J genes are TRBV29-1 and TRBJ2-7, with D possibly being TRBD2 (6 bases). The TCR originated in a man aged 35-49 years in good health. Sequencing input: blood. CDR3: CSVDGGSSYEQYF. The DNA for the CDR3 is TGCAGCGTTGACGGGGGATCCTCTTACGAGCAGTACTTC.